Listed below are T cell receptor beta chains from one sample, sequenced in a study of control samples from healthy donors and cancer patients. Sequencing used immunoSEQ multiplex PCR; TCRdb keeps in-frame clones, though not all of them. The sample holds about 29,000 clones, roughly 87% seen once. The sequenced sample consisted of formalin-fixed, paraffin-embedded tissue. Receptors originate from a female donor with melanoma. CDR3s include the opening cysteine and the closing phenylalanine or tryptophan. Each record gives: CDR3 DNA, CDR3 protein, V gene, J gene, CDR3 length, D gene, clone size. The D gene is left open where the match is weak. The size entry is marked missing in some rows and otherwise reads once, few, many or a size class.

DNA: TGTGCCAGCCCTCAGAATTTTACAGGGGTTTGGGAAGAGACCCAGTACTTC; CDR3: CASPQNFTGVWEETQYF; V: TRBV25-1; J: TRBJ2-5; length: 17; D: TRBD1; size: NA
DNA: TGTGCCAGCAGCGAGGGACTAGCGGGAGGGCCCATACGCGCGGAGGAGCAGTACTTC; CDR3: CASSEGLAGGPIRAEEQYF; V: TRBV5-4; J: TRBJ2-7; length: 19; D: TRBD2; size: NA
DNA: TGTGCCAGCAGCGCCAGGCCTAGCGGGAGAAACACCGGGGAGCTGTTTTTT; CDR3: CASSARPSGRNTGELFF; V: TRBV2; J: TRBJ2-2; length: 17; D: TRBD2; size: NA
DNA: TGTGCCAGCTCACCGGTGGGACAGCAAACAAACACCATATATTTT; CDR3: CASSPVGQQTNTIYF; V: TRBV18; J: TRBJ1-3; length: 15; D: TRBD1; size: few
DNA: TGTGCCAGCAGCCTAGGGGGCAGGAGCTCCTACGAGCAGTACTTC; CDR3: CASSLGGRSSYEQYF; V: TRBV3-1/TRBV3-2; J: TRBJ2-7; length: 15; D: TRBD1; size: NA
DNA: TGTGCTAGCAGCTTTGGCAGAACCTACTCCTACGAGCAGTACTTC; CDR3: CASSFGRTYSYEQYF; V: TRBV7-7; J: TRBJ2-7; length: 15; D: NA; size: NA
DNA: TGTGCCAGCAGCCGCGGCACTGAAGCTTTCTTT; CDR3: CASSRGTEAFF; V: TRBV3-1/TRBV3-2; J: TRBJ1-1; length: 11; D: NA; size: NA
DNA: TGTGCCAGCAGCCGTGCTAGGGGCGCCTACAATGAGCAGTTCTTC; CDR3: CASSRARGAYNEQFF; V: TRBV7-9; J: TRBJ2-1; length: 15; D: NA; size: NA
DNA: TGTGCCAGCAGTGATGGAGGACACCAGAACTATGGCTACACCTTC; CDR3: CASSDGGHQNYGYTF; V: TRBV2; J: TRBJ1-2; length: 15; D: NA; size: once
DNA: TGCGCCAGCAGCCTGACTACGGGACAAAACTACGAGCAGTACTTC; CDR3: CASSLTTGQNYEQYF; V: TRBV5-1; J: TRBJ2-7; length: 15; D: NA; size: NA
DNA: TGCAGTGCTTACACAGAGGGCGGCTACACCTTC; CDR3: CSAYTEGGYTF; V: TRBV20-1; J: TRBJ1-2; length: 11; D: NA; size: NA
DNA: TGTGCCAGCAGTTGGGGGACAGGGGGGATCTACGAGCAGTACTTC; CDR3: CASSWGTGGIYEQYF; V: TRBV9; J: TRBJ2-7; length: 15; D: TRBD1; size: NA
DNA: TGTGCCAGCAGCTGGGGGACCCACAATGAGCAGTTCTTC; CDR3: CASSWGTHNEQFF; V: TRBV7-2; J: TRBJ2-1; length: 13; D: NA; size: once
DNA: TGTGCCAGCAGTCTACGTGGGACAGGGATAGGTGGCTACACCTTC; CDR3: CASSLRGTGIGGYTF; V: TRBV6-6; J: TRBJ1-2; length: 15; D: TRBD1; size: NA
DNA: TGTGCCAGCAGCTCGGGACAGGGTGTTACCTCACCCCTCCACTTT; CDR3: CASSSGQGVTSPLHF; V: TRBV3-1/TRBV3-2; J: TRBJ1-6; length: 15; D: TRBD1; size: NA
DNA: TGTGCCACCACGAGGCCCGGGACTGCTCAGGAGACCCAGTACTTC; CDR3: CATTRPGTAQETQYF; V: TRBV24-1; J: TRBJ2-5; length: 15; D: NA; size: NA
DNA: TGTGCCAGCTCACCAGGGGTCAGCCTCGTCTCTGGAAACACCATATATTTT; CDR3: CASSPGVSLVSGNTIYF; V: TRBV18; J: TRBJ1-3; length: 17; D: NA; size: NA
DNA: TGCAGCGTTGGGCACAGACTCTTATACAATGAGCAGTTCTTC; CDR3: CSVGHRLLYNEQFF; V: TRBV29-1; J: TRBJ2-1; length: 14; D: NA; size: NA
DNA: TGTGCCAGCAGTTACTCGAGCGGAGGAACAGATACGCAGTATTTT; CDR3: CASSYSSGGTDTQYF; V: TRBV6-5; J: TRBJ2-3; length: 15; D: NA; size: NA
DNA: TGTGCCACCAGCAGAGGATCAGGGGCTGTAGGTCAGCCCCAGCATTTT; CDR3: CATSRGSGAVGQPQHF; V: TRBV15; J: TRBJ1-5; length: 16; D: NA; size: NA
DNA: TGTGCCAGCAGCCCCTTTTCATGGGCAGAACAAGAGACCCAGTACTTC; CDR3: CASSPFSWAEQETQYF; V: TRBV7-2; J: TRBJ2-5; length: 16; D: NA; size: once
DNA: TGTGCCAGCTCACCCAGTAGCCCCTACGAGCAGTACTTC; CDR3: CASSPSSPYEQYF; V: TRBV18; J: TRBJ2-7; length: 13; D: NA; size: NA
DNA: TGTGCCAGCTCACCACAGGCCCGGGGAGAAGCCGGGGAGCTGTTTTTT; CDR3: CASSPQARGEAGELFF; V: TRBV18; J: TRBJ2-2; length: 16; D: NA; size: NA
DNA: TGCAGCGGTAAGAACACCGGGGAGCTGTTTTTT; CDR3: CSGKNTGELFF; V: TRBV29-1; J: TRBJ2-2; length: 11; D: NA; size: once
DNA: TGTGCCAGCAGCCCCGGGGTGCGGAAGGGAGAGACCCAGTACTTC; CDR3: CASSPGVRKGETQYF; V: TRBV27; J: TRBJ2-5; length: 15; D: NA; size: NA
DNA: TGTGCCAGCAGTCTTGGTGGCGGGACAGGGATTTTGTTGGTGAGGGGCTACACCTTC; CDR3: CASSLGGGTGILLVRGYTF; V: TRBV28; J: TRBJ1-2; length: 19; D: TRBD1; size: NA
DNA: TGTGCCACCAGCAGAGATGTGACTGCCCGGACCCAGTACTTC; CDR3: CATSRDVTARTQYF; V: TRBV15; J: TRBJ2-5; length: 14; D: NA; size: NA
DNA: TGTGCCAGCAGTTTGGACAGCTTCTATGGCTACACCTTC; CDR3: CASSLDSFYGYTF; V: TRBV6-6; J: TRBJ1-2; length: 13; D: NA; size: NA
DNA: TGTGCCAGCAGTACAGGGGATGAGCAGTTCTTC; CDR3: CASSTGDEQFF; V: TRBV6-6; J: TRBJ2-1; length: 11; D: TRBD1; size: medium-sized
DNA: TGTGCCAGCAGCCAAGGGGACAGGGTCCCCACGTTC; CDR3: CASSQGDRVPTF; V: TRBV3-1/TRBV3-2; J: TRBJ1-2; length: 12; D: TRBD1; size: NA
DNA: TGCAGTGCTAGTGTGGGAGTTACTAATGAAAAACTGTTTTTT; CDR3: CSASVGVTNEKLFF; V: TRBV20-1; J: TRBJ1-4; length: 14; D: NA; size: NA
DNA: TGCGCCAGCAGCCAAGATGCAGGGAGGTACTCACCCCTCCACTTT; CDR3: CASSQDAGRYSPLHF; V: TRBV4-1; J: TRBJ1-6; length: 15; D: NA; size: NA
DNA: TGTGCCAGCAGTGAGAGGGGGCTCAATAATGAAAAACTGTTTTTT; CDR3: CASSERGLNNEKLFF; V: TRBV2; J: TRBJ1-4; length: 15; D: TRBD1; size: NA
DNA: TGTGCCAGCAGTGAAACCTCCGGGACAGGGGCTTTGGAGCAGTACTTC; CDR3: CASSETSGTGALEQYF; V: TRBV6-1; J: TRBJ2-7; length: 16; D: TRBD1; size: NA
DNA: TGTGCCAGCAGCCTAGGGACTAGTTATACCTACGAGCAGTACTTC; CDR3: CASSLGTSYTYEQYF; V: TRBV3-1/TRBV3-2; J: TRBJ2-7; length: 15; D: TRBD2; size: NA
DNA: TGTGCCAACGCGACTAGCGTAAGCCAAGAGACCCAGTACTTC; CDR3: CANATSVSQETQYF; V: TRBV7-2; J: TRBJ2-5; length: 14; D: TRBD2; size: NA
DNA: TGTGCCAGCAGTGAAGCCCCTAGCGTCGAGCAGTACTTC; CDR3: CASSEAPSVEQYF; V: TRBV6-1; J: TRBJ2-7; length: 13; D: NA; size: NA
DNA: TGTGCCAGCAGTCTTGACATGGGGGCCTACGAGCAGTACTTC; CDR3: CASSLDMGAYEQYF; V: TRBV6-2/TRBV6-3; J: TRBJ2-7; length: 14; D: NA; size: NA
DNA: TGCGCCAGCAGCTTGGCCACACAGGGTCAAGAGACCCAGTACTTC; CDR3: CASSLATQGQETQYF; V: TRBV5-1; J: TRBJ2-5; length: 15; D: NA; size: NA
DNA: TGTGCCAGCAGCCAAGATTCAGACGGGAGCCCAATCTACGAGCAGTACTTC; CDR3: CASSQDSDGSPIYEQYF; V: TRBV4-2; J: TRBJ2-7; length: 17; D: NA; size: NA
DNA: TGTGCCAGTAGTATAGCCCCCTCCCGAGGGCGGAGGGGTCAGCCCCAGCATTTT; CDR3: CASSIAPSRGRRGQPQHF; V: TRBV19; J: TRBJ1-5; length: 18; D: NA; size: NA
DNA: TGCGCCAGCAGTGAGGCGGCGGGGGTAGGCCAGCCCCAGCATTTT; CDR3: CASSEAAGVGQPQHF; V: TRBV10-1; J: TRBJ1-5; length: 15; D: NA; size: NA